Following are 22 T cell receptor beta chains from one sample sequenced in a study of blood T cell repertoires in COVID-19. Sequencing used immunoSEQ multiplex PCR; TCRdb keeps in-frame clones, though not all of them. The data show around 230,000 clones, 70% to 85% seen once. Sequenced input: peripheral blood. Receptors were obtained from a man aged 35 to 55 who had recovered from COVID-19.

The V gene is TRBV6-2 or TRBV6-3, the J gene TRBJ1-5; 8 positions match TRBD1. Germline V gives CDR1 MNHEY, CDR2 SVGEGT. The CDR3 contains 16 residues. With 1 base clipped from V and 7 bases from J, the junction kept 9 bases outside the gene matches. The CDR3 spells CASSYYWTGRGQPQHF. The CDR3 DNA is TGTGCCAGCAGTTACTATTGGACAGGGCGGGGACAGCCCCAGCATTTT.

The V and J genes are TRBV6-1 and TRBJ2-1; 10 bases agree with TRBD1. CDR1 is MNHNS and CDR2 is SASEGT in the germline V gene. This CDR3 has 16 residues. V was pared by 3 bases and J by 1 base, with 3 bases of the junction left unmatched. CDR3 region: CASSDPGQGSYNEQFF. The CDR3 bases are TGTGCCAGCAGTGATCCGGGACAGGGGTCCTACAATGAGCAGTTCTTC.

This sequence joins TRBV11-2 and TRBJ2-3, with 10 positions matching TRBD2. The CDR3 length is 18 residues. V was pared by 5 bases and J by 0 bases, with 11 bases of the junction left unmatched. Germline V gene data show CDR1 as SGHAT and CDR2 as FQNNGV. The DNA for the CDR3 is TGTGCCAGCAGCGAGACTGAGCGGGGGGGGACTAGCACAGATACGCAGTATTTT. Translation: CASSETERGGTSTDTQYF. The complete variable domain, with remaining parts taken from reference TRBV11-2 and TRBJ2-3, reads EAGVAQSPRYKIIEKRQSVAFWCNPISGHATLYWYQQILGQGPKLLIQFQNNGVVDDSQLPKDRFSAERLKGVDSTLKIQPAKLEDSAVYLCASSETERGGTSTDTQYFGPGTRLTVL.

This chain connects TRBV30 to TRBJ1-5, with unresolved D. The CDR3 spans 13 residues. V was pared by 0 bases and J by 5 bases, with 8 bases between. From germline, CDR1 is GTSNPN and CDR2 SVGIG (reference sequence). CDR3 DNA sequence: TGTGCCTGGAGTGTGGGAGTCCATCAGCCCCAGCATTTT. Amino acids: CAWSVGVHQPQHF.

This clone appeared once. This chain joins TRBV2 and TRBJ2-3, with TRBD2 matching 12 bases. V dropped 6 bases and J dropped 6; count of bases not matched to a gene: 13. This CDR3 has 17 residues. In germline, CDR1 is SNHLY, CDR2 FYNNEI. CDR3 sequence (DNA): TGTGCCAGCAGATCATTACCGGGACTAGCGGGCGGGGATACGCAGTATTTT. Its translation is CASRSLPGLAGGDTQYF.

The chain couples TRBV3-1 (or the pseudogene TRBV3-2) to TRBJ2-2; 7 nucleotides agree with TRBD2. This CDR3 has 15 residues. V was clipped by 1 base and J by 6 bases; unmatched bases: 5. Germline CDR1 LGHDT, CDR2 YNNKEL (reference sequence). DNA of the CDR3: TGTGCCAGCAGCCAAGTCGCGGGAGTCCCCGGGGAGCTGTTTTTT. Encoded protein: CASSQVAGVPGELFF.

The V call is TRBV5-1, the J call TRBJ2-1; 8 bases match TRBD2. The CDR3 sequence is 18 residues long. Losses at the gene ends were 0 bases for V and 3 bases for J; bases not matched to a gene: 11. Per germline, CDR1 SGHRS and CDR2 YFSETQ. The CDR3: CASSLVREAQQDYNEQFF. CDR3 sequence (DNA): TGCGCCAGCAGCTTGGTGCGGGAGGCCCAACAGGACTACAATGAGCAGTTCTTC.

This clone showed up just a few times. V usage is TRBV5-5 and J usage is TRBJ1-4, with 7 bases lining up with TRBD1. CDR1 and CDR2 from the germline V gene are SGHKS and YYEKEE (reference sequence). Unmatched junction bases numbered 19, after V lost 4 bases and J lost 1 base. CDR3 length: 20 residues. DNA for the CDR3: TGTGCCAGCAGCCCAACCCCCGGGACAGTTCCCACCCTAACTAATGAAAAACTGTTTTTT. This codes for CASSPTPGTVPTLTNEKLFF.

The chain joins TRBV5-8 to TRBJ2-5; 8 bases match TRBD2. V shed 10 bases and J 3 bases; nucleotides not matched to a gene: 8. Germline V CDR1 and CDR2: SGHTS, YDEGEE. The CDR3 consists of 13 residues. The CDR3 loop is CAPGRGREETQYF. CDR3 sequence (DNA): TGTGCCCCCGGGAGGGGGAGGGAAGAGACCCAGTACTTC.

CDR3 protein: CASSQRFGGAGELFF. The CDR3 DNA sequence: TGTGCCAGCAGCCAAAGATTCGGGGGGGCCGGGGAGCTGTTTTTT. The gene calls are TRBV14 and TRBJ2-2; 8 positions match TRBD2. Looked up from germline, CDR1 is SGHDN and CDR2 is FVKESK. The CDR3 extends over 15 amino acids. Trimming removed 2 bases from V and 6 bases from J; junction bases left unmatched: 5.

The chain has TRBV9 and TRBJ2-1, with 12 bases that match TRBD2. The CDR3 extends over 19 amino acids. Germline loops: CDR1 SGDLS, CDR2 YYNGEE. J lost 0 bases, V lost 4 bases, and 11 bases had no gene match. The CDR3 sequence is CASSLDGTSGSSSYNEQFF. The CDR3, as DNA: TGTGCCAGCAGCTTAGATGGGACTAGCGGGTCTAGCTCCTACAATGAGCAGTTCTTC.

The gene calls are TRBV6-8 and TRBJ2-2; weak D call: TRBD1 (6 bases). The CDR3 loop spans 14 amino acids. CDR1 and CDR2 (germline): MNHGY, SAAAGT. This CDR3 is CSTRDKSNTGELFF. The CDR3, as DNA: TGTTCTACAAGGGACAAATCGAACACCGGGGAGCTGTTTTTT.

The chain is built from TRBV30 and TRBJ2-5; possible D gene TRBD1, 6 bases. CDR1 and CDR2 from the germline V gene are GTSNPN and SVGIG (reference sequence). The CDR3 extends over 14 amino acids. With 0 bases removed from V and 7 bases from J, the gap between germline ends came to 15 bases. CDR3 residues: CAWSVGQGLGTQYF. The CDR3 DNA sequence: TGTGCCTGGAGTGTGGGCCAGGGGTTAGGGACCCAGTACTTC.

The chain recombines TRBV6-2 or TRBV6-3 with TRBJ2-1; the match to TRBD2 covers 8 bases. The CDR3 consists of 15 residues. The trim removed 2 bases at V and 5 bases at J, leaving 5 bases unmatched. Looked up from germline, CDR1 is MNHEY and CDR2 is SVGEGT. In DNA, the CDR3 is TGTGCCAGCAGTTACATGGCGGGGGGAAACAATGAGCAGTTCTTC. It yields the protein CASSYMAGGNNEQFF.

The chain carries TRBV5-1 and TRBJ1-1; D is possibly TRBD1 (5 bases). Germline CDR1 is SGHRS and CDR2 is YFSETQ. V was clipped by 0 bases and J by 1 base, with 10 bases between them. This CDR3 is built from 15 residues. The CDR3 DNA reads as TGCGCCAGCAGCTTGGCCCCAGGGTCGAACACTGAAGCTTTCTTT. It is translated as CASSLAPGSNTEAFF.

The chain uses TRBV30 and TRBJ2-7; 12 bases fit TRBD1. The CDR3 has 13 amino acids. Germline CDR1 and CDR2: GTSNPN and SVGIG (reference sequence). With V trimmed by 5 bases and J by 7 bases, 6 bases remained unmatched. The CDR3 DNA reads as TGTGCCTGGGGCGGGGACAGGGGGCGTGAGCAGTACTTC. Protein sequence: CAWGGDRGREQYF. The complete variable domain, with remaining parts taken from reference TRBV30 and TRBJ2-7, reads SQTIHQWPATLVQPVGSPLSLECTVEGTSNPNLYWYRQAAGRGLQLLFYSVGIGQISSEVPQNLSASRPQDRQFILSSKKLLLSDSGFYLCAWGGDRGREQYFGPGTRLTVT.

The rearrangement uses TRBV6-5 and TRBJ1-6; TRBD1 aligns across 8 bases. Trimming cost V 6 bases and J 7 bases; bases outside gene matches: 8. From germline, CDR1 is MNHEY and CDR2 SVGAGI. The CDR3 length is 15 residues. The DNA of the CDR3 is TGTGCCAGCAGCTCCACAGGGGGTAGGAATTCACCCCTCCACTTT. Encoded protein: CASSSTGGRNSPLHF.

The chain couples TRBV5-4 to TRBJ2-1; 9 bases map to TRBD1. Germline trimming cut 3 bases from V and 6 bases from J; bases unmatched to any gene: 10. Germline CDR1 is SGHNT and CDR2 is YYREEE (reference sequence). The CDR3 covers 16 residues. Written as DNA, the CDR3 is TGTGCCAGCAGCTCCTGGGGGACAGGGATCAGCAATGAGCAGTTCTTC. This encodes CASSSWGTGISNEQFF.

The CDR3 here is CASSLARRLGMVETQYF. CDR3 bases: TGTGCCAGCAGCTTAGCGCGCCGACTCGGAATGGTGGAGACCCAGTACTTC. This rearrangement joins TRBV7-9 to TRBJ2-5; D not certain. Trimming took 0 bases from V and 5 from J, leaving 19 bases between them. The CDR3 runs to 17 residues. Germline-derived CDR1 and CDR2 are SEHNR and FQNEAQ (reference sequence).

This clone was observed a single time. The rearrangement links TRBV6-1 to TRBJ1-6; D may be TRBD1 (5 bases). Trimming removed 2 bases from V and 7 bases from J, with 9 bases in between. This CDR3 spans 14 amino acids. Germline CDR1 MNHNS, CDR2 SASEGT. As DNA, the CDR3 is TGTGCCAGCAGTGAATTCCACAGGAATTCACCCCTCCACTTT. Residues: CASSEFHRNSPLHF.

The chain has TRBV11-2 and TRBJ2-4; tentative D call: TRBD2 (6 bases). The CDR3 covers 16 residues. The V gene lost 1 base and the J gene lost 1 base, with 11 bases spanning the gap. Germline V gene data show CDR1 as SGHAT and CDR2 as FQNNGV. DNA of the CDR3: TGTGCCAGCAGCTTAGGCGCGGGGAGGGCCAAAAACATTCAGTACTTC. Protein sequence: CASSLGAGRAKNIQYF.

This chain uses TRBV5-1 with TRBJ1-6, with D tentatively TRBD1 (5 bases). Germline V gene data show CDR1 as SGHRS and CDR2 as YFSETQ. This CDR3 has 14 amino acids. Trimming cost V 4 bases and J 9 bases, with 14 bases left between them. CDR3 DNA: TGCGCCAGCAGCGCGACAGAGACGATTTCACCCCTCCACTTT. As protein: CASSATETISPLHF.